These 32 T cell receptor beta chains came from one sample sequenced in a study of T cell repertoires in cytomegalovirus infection. Their recognized antigens are unknown. TCRdb ran MiXCR on the reads and lists one entry per CDR3 protein. The data contain around 770,000 distinct CDR3 sequences, approximately 32% of them singletons. The sample here was cultured CD8+ T cells from PBMCs, taken from culture after CMV antigen stimulation. Receptor source: a human donor in good health (CMV status not recorded). Some clones in this sample may be carry-over from other donors' samples.

The chain has TRBV10-3 and TRBJ2-7; D remains ambiguous. The CDR3 consists of 14 residues. From germline, CDR1 is ENHRY and CDR2 SYGVKD. Trimming cost V 0 bases and J 2 bases, with 8 bases left between them. As DNA, the CDR3 is TGTGCCATCAGTGAGTCGACGGTAACCTACGAGCAGTACGTC. This gives the protein CAISESTVTYEQYV.

The chain joins TRBV2 to TRBJ1-1; 7 nucleotides align to TRBD1. Germline CDR1 SNHLY, CDR2 FYNNEI. V trimming: 6 bases; J trimming: 3 bases; junction bases outside the gene matches: 7. This CDR3 spans 14 amino acids. The CDR3 DNA sequence: TGTGCCAGCAGCACAGGGGCGGGAGACACTGAAGCTTTCTTT. It is translated as CASSTGAGDTEAFF.

The chain couples TRBV13 to TRBJ1-1; D might be TRBD1 (5 bases). The CDR3 contains 12 residues. V was shortened by 7 bases and J by 5 bases, with 11 bases between the two germline ends. Germline assignment: CDR1 PRHDT and CDR2 FYEKMQ (reference sequence). This CDR3 reads CASILRGTEAFF. The CDR3 DNA sequence: TGTGCCAGCATCCTCCGGGGGACTGAAGCTTTCTTT. Full variable domain (remainder filled in from reference TRBV13 and TRBJ1-1): AAGVIQSPRHLIKEKRETATLKCYPIPRHDTVYWYQQGPGQDPQFLISFYEKMQSDKGSIPDRFSAQQFSDYHSELNMSSLELGDSALYFCASILRGTEAFFGQGTRLTVV.

This clonotype showed up many times. This rearrangement joins TRBV7-9 to TRBJ1-3; D remains unclear. Per the germline V gene, CDR1 is SEHNR and CDR2 is FQNEAQ (reference sequence). Trimming removed 7 bases from V and 0 bases from J, with 4 bases in between. CDR3 length equals 12 residues. The CDR3 protein is CASTVSGNTIYF. CDR3 sequence (DNA): TGTGCCAGCACCGTCTCTGGAAACACCATATATTTT. The variable domain in full, with the rest retrieved from reference TRBV7-9 and TRBJ1-3, is DTGVSQNPRHKITKRGQNVTFRCDPISEHNRLYWYRQTLGQGPEFLTYFQNEAQLEKSRLLSDRFSAERPKGSFSTLEIQRTEQGDSAMYLCASTVSGNTIYFGEGSWLTVV.

The table lists this clonotype with a few counts. The chain is built from TRBV6-2 or TRBV6-3 and TRBJ2-5, with 7 bases that match TRBD1. Germline V gene data show CDR1 as MNHEY and CDR2 as SVGEGT. This CDR3 spans 15 amino acids. V was pared by 6 bases and J by 5 bases, with 12 bases of the junction left unmatched. CDR3 residues: CASRSDREFGETQYF. The CDR3 bases are TGTGCCAGCAGATCCGACAGGGAATTCGGGGAGACCCAGTACTTC.

V and J are TRBV28 and TRBJ1-6; D perhaps matches TRBD1 (5 bases). The CDR3 totals 16 residues. Germline-derived CDR1 and CDR2 are MDHEN and SYDVKM. V gave up 6 bases and J gave up 2 bases, with 14 bases separating them. CDR3 residues: CASRGLPETYNSPLHF. The DNA of the CDR3 is TGTGCCAGCAGGGGACTTCCGGAAACCTATAATTCACCCCTCCACTTT.

The chain joins TRBV7-8 to TRBJ1-5; TRBD1 agrees at 10 bases. CDR3 length: 17 amino acids. J was trimmed by 7 bases and V by 0 bases; bases with no gene match: 9. Germline CDR1 and CDR2: SGHVS and FQNEAQ. This CDR3 reads CASSLARWTGGLQPQHF. CDR3 nucleotide sequence: TGTGCCAGCAGCTTAGCGCGTTGGACAGGGGGTCTGCAGCCCCAGCATTTT.

The CDR3 here is CASKKGNTIYF. The CDR3 bases are TGTGCCAGCAAGAAAGGAAACACCATATATTTT. The V call is TRBV7-8, the J call TRBJ1-3; D unresolved. Trimming removed 7 bases from V and 4 bases from J, with 5 bases in between. Germline V lookup: CDR1 SGHVS, CDR2 FQNEAQ. The CDR3 runs 11 residues.

The V and J genes are TRBV6-1 and TRBJ2-5; D unresolved. Deletions cut 1 base from V and 3 bases from J, with 9 bases between. This CDR3 spans 14 amino acids. Looked up from germline, CDR1 is MNHNS and CDR2 is SASEGT. CDR3 sequence (DNA): TGTGCCAGCAGTGAAGTCGGACGGGAAGAGACCCAGTACTTC. Encoded protein: CASSEVGREETQYF.

This chain joins TRBV7-6 and TRBJ2-5; TRBD2 might be the D (6 bases). The CDR3 has 15 amino acids. Trimming stripped 5 bases from V and 4 bases from J, with 17 bases between. Germline CDR1 is SGHVS and CDR2 is FNYEAQ. The CDR3 bases are TGTGCCAGCAGCCAGCCGGGAGATCGATTAGAGACCCAGTACTTC. It is translated as CASSQPGDRLETQYF.

This clonotype was seen more than once but under ten times. The rearrangement links TRBV20-1 to TRBJ1-5; no definite D call. The CDR3 sequence is 16 residues long. V lost 0 bases and J lost 0, with 12 bases in between. Germline values: CDR1 DFQATT, CDR2 SNEGSKA (reference sequence). The CDR3 sequence is CSARDREIYSNQPQHF. The CDR3 nucleotides are TGCAGTGCTAGAGACCGGGAAATTTATAGCAATCAGCCCCAGCATTTT.

Here the CDR3 reads CASGLVPVGTEAFF. Written as DNA, the CDR3 is TGTGCTAGTGGTTTGGTACCTGTCGGAACTGAAGCTTTCTTT. This chain links TRBV12-5 with TRBJ1-1; D not resolved. CDR3 length equals 14 residues. Between the trimmed V and J ends, which lost 0 bases and 5 bases, there was a span of 10 bases. Germline V gene data show CDR1 as LGHNT and CDR2 as FRNRAP.

This clonotype was seen more than once but under ten times. This sequence joins TRBV15 and TRBJ2-3, with D possibly matching TRBD1 (5 bases). The CDR3 has 14 residues. In germline, CDR1 is LNHNV, CDR2 YYDKDF (reference sequence). Between the trimmed V and J ends, which lost 2 bases and 4 bases, there was a span of 10 bases. The CDR3 here is CATSRLGVADTQYF. The CDR3 region has the DNA TGTGCCACCAGCAGATTAGGGGTGGCAGATACGCAGTATTTT.

V is TRBV13 and J is TRBJ2-7; possible D gene TRBD2, 8 bases. Germline values: CDR1 PRHDT, CDR2 FYEKMQ (reference sequence). CDR3 size: 14 residues. The V end was cut by 7 bases, the J end by 1 base, with 14 bases between. The CDR3 protein is CASNGRGRSYEQYF. The CDR3 nucleotides read TGTGCCAGCAACGGGAGGGGGCGATCCTACGAGCAGTACTTC.

This clonotype was seen ten or more times. The chain employs TRBV20-1 and TRBJ2-1; 8 nucleotides align to TRBD2. The V gene end was trimmed by 6 bases and the J gene end by 4 bases; junction bases not matched to a gene: 11. This CDR3 has 15 amino acids. CDR1 and CDR2 from the germline V gene are DFQATT and SNEGSKA (reference sequence). CDR3 sequence reads: CSAPQTSVFYNEQFF. DNA of the CDR3: TGCAGTGCGCCTCAGACTAGCGTCTTTTACAATGAGCAGTTCTTC.

Turning to this clonotype: A read error is possible here, since a much larger clone lies one base away. The chain employs TRBV7-2 and TRBJ2-6; D unresolved. Looked up from germline, CDR1 is SGHTA and CDR2 is FQGNSA. The CDR3 has 16 amino acids. The CDR3 protein is CVSSLNKVSGANVLTF. The CDR3 coding sequence is TGTGTCAGCAGCTTAAATAAGGTCTCTGGGGCCAACGTCCTGACTTTC.

The gene calls are TRBV20-1 and TRBJ1-2; maybe TRBD1 (5 bases). Germline CDR1 reads DFQATT; CDR2 reads SNEGSKA (reference sequence). CDR3 length equals 13 residues. V lost 3 bases and J lost 2, with 10 bases in between. CDR3 DNA: TGCAGTGCTAGCGGGACCGCCAACTATGGCTACACCTTC. Residues: CSASGTANYGYTF.

The rearrangement uses TRBV20-1 and TRBJ2-7, with D uncertain. V was clipped by 8 bases and J by 2 bases, with 13 bases between them. CDR1 is DFQATT, CDR2 SNEGSKA, per germline (reference sequence). CDR3 length equals 12 residues. DNA for the CDR3: TGCAGTCCGACACCGCAGGCCTACGAGCAGTACTTC. As protein: CSPTPQAYEQYF.

This clonotype appeared many times. The rearrangement links TRBV7-2 to TRBJ1-2; 11 bases fit TRBD1. This CDR3 comprises 16 residues. Germline values: CDR1 SGHTA, CDR2 FQGNSA. V shed 0 bases and J 9 bases; nucleotides not matched to a gene: 9. The DNA of the CDR3 is TGTGCCAGCAGCTTAGCGTGGACAGGGGGCCGGTCGCGCTACACCTTC. It translates to CASSLAWTGGRSRYTF. The variable domain in full, with the rest retrieved from reference TRBV7-2 and TRBJ1-2, is GAGVSQSPSNKVTEKGKDVELRCDPISGHTALYWYRQSLGQGLEFLIYFQGNSAPDKSGLPSDRFSAERTGGSVSTLTIQRTQQEDSAVYLCASSLAWTGGRSRYTFGSGTRLTVV.

A few counts support this clonotype. The chain links TRBV27 to TRBJ2-1; 14 bases map to TRBD2. The trim removed 8 bases at V and 2 bases at J, leaving 8 bases unmatched. The CDR3 is 17 residues long. Germline V gene data show CDR1 as MNHEY and CDR2 as SMNVEV (reference sequence). The CDR3 region has the DNA TGTGCCAGCGCTCGGACTAGCGGGGGGAGAACCTACAATGAGCAGTTCTTC. Amino acid sequence: CASARTSGGRTYNEQFF.

This clonotype has a handful of counts. CDR3 loop: CASSSTADSNQPQHF. CDR3 in DNA: TGTGCCAGCAGCTCCACTGCAGATAGCAATCAGCCCCAGCATTTT. The chain couples TRBV7-9 to TRBJ1-5, with D unclear. The CDR3 is 15 residues long. The germline V and J ends were trimmed by 4 bases and 0 bases, with 10 bases remaining between them. Germline V gene sequence: CDR1 SEHNR, CDR2 FQNEAQ (reference sequence). The variable domain in full, completed from reference TRBV7-9 and TRBJ1-5, reads DTGVSQNPRHKITKRGQNVTFRCDPISEHNRLYWYRQTLGQGPEFLTYFQNEAQLEKSRLLSDRFSAERPKGSFSTLEIQRTEQGDSAMYLCASSSTADSNQPQHFGDGTRLSIL.

The chain uses TRBV10-2 and TRBJ1-5, with 8 nucleotides matching TRBD1. The V and J ends lost 6 bases and 3 bases, in that order; junction bases with no gene match: 7. The CDR3 extends over 15 amino acids. Germline V CDR1 and CDR2: WSHSY, SAAADI. CDR3 loop: CASRIDRGYNQPQHF. In DNA form, the CDR3 reads TGCGCCAGCAGAATAGACAGGGGATACAATCAGCCCCAGCATTTT.

In this sample, this clonotype turned up a few times. The CDR3 region has the DNA TGTGCCAGCAGTAGGGCAGGGTGGGAAAAACTGTTTTTT. It encodes CASSRAGWEKLFF. The V gene is TRBV6-1, the J gene TRBJ1-4; possible D gene TRBD1, 5 bases. CDR3 length: 13 residues. Trimming pared 5 bases from V and 8 bases from J, leaving 12 bases between. Germline CDR1 is MNHNS and CDR2 is SASEGT.

This clonotype showed up just a few times. The chain carries TRBV27 and TRBJ2-1, with TRBD2 matching 9 bases. The CDR3 spans 19 residues. CDR1 MNHEY and CDR2 SMNVEV come from the germline V gene (reference sequence). V shed 5 bases, J shed 3 bases, and the junction held 17 bases outside the gene matches. The CDR3 loop reads CASSPDVFRTSDNYNEQFF. CDR3 DNA: TGTGCCAGCAGTCCAGACGTCTTTAGGACTAGCGATAACTACAATGAGCAGTTCTTC.

This clonotype came up many times. CDR3 loop: CASSFGGAYNEQFF. As DNA, the CDR3 is TGTGCCAGCAGCTTCGGGGGGGCCTACAATGAGCAGTTCTTC. V usage is TRBV27 and J usage is TRBJ2-1, with 8 bases aligning to TRBD2. The CDR3 extends over 14 amino acids. The germline gives CDR1 MNHEY, CDR2 SMNVEV (reference sequence). The trim removed 6 bases at V and 2 bases at J, leaving 3 bases unmatched.

The chain has TRBV7-6 and TRBJ2-1; 10 bases map to TRBD2. The ends lost 4 bases at V and 6 bases at J; junction bases unmatched: 6. The CDR3 consists of 15 residues. The germline gives CDR1 SGHVS, CDR2 FNYEAQ. As DNA, the CDR3 is TGTGCCAGCAGCTCTAGCGGGGGCCTTTCCAATGAGCAGTTCTTC. Encoded protein: CASSSSGGLSNEQFF.

In this sample, this clonotype turned up a few times. The chain combines TRBV4-1 with TRBJ2-3, with TRBD2 as a possible D gene (5 bases). The CDR3 is 18 amino acids. V dropped 1 base and J dropped 1 base, with 18 bases sitting between them. Germline assignment: CDR1 MGHRA and CDR2 YSYEKL. As DNA, the CDR3 is TGCGCCAGCAGCCAAGTTAGGGAGTCCTCCTCGGGCACAGATACGCAGTATTTT. It codes for CASSQVRESSSGTDTQYF.

The J gene is TRBJ2-7, the V gene TRBV15; D unclear. This CDR3 has 14 amino acids. Trimming took off 0 bases at V and 3 bases at J, with 9 bases between the two ends. CDR1 LNHNV and CDR2 YYDKDF come from the germline V gene (reference sequence). CDR3 sequence: CATSRERQSYEQYV. The CDR3 DNA reads TGTGCCACCAGCAGAGAACGGCAGAGCTACGAGCAGTACGTC.

V usage is TRBV7-3 and J usage is TRBJ2-3, with 10 positions matching TRBD2. Germline loops: CDR1 SGHTA, CDR2 FQGTGA. The CDR3 runs 15 residues. V shed 5 bases and J 5 bases; nucleotides not matched to a gene: 7. CDR3 nucleotides: TGTGCCAGCAGCAAAAGCGGGGGGGCTGGAGATACGCAGTATTTT. It specifies CASSKSGGAGDTQYF.

This clonotype turned up a few times. The chain has TRBV6-2 or TRBV6-3 and TRBJ2-1; 7 bases agree with TRBD2. The CDR3 consists of 14 residues. Germline-derived CDR1 and CDR2 are MNHEY and SVGEGT. Trimming cost V 6 bases and J 6 bases; bases outside gene matches: 8. The CDR3 loop reads CASRGRAMSNEQFF. The CDR3 nucleotides are TGTGCCAGCAGGGGGAGGGCCATGAGCAATGAGCAGTTCTTC.

This clonotype was counted many times. V usage is TRBV6-4 and J usage is TRBJ2-3; TRBD1 matches 8 bases. Per the germline V gene, CDR1 is MRHNA and CDR2 is SNTAGT. With V trimmed by 4 bases and J by 0 bases, 3 bases remained unmatched. The CDR3 has 15 residues. CDR3 sequence (DNA): TGTGCCAGCAGTGCAGGGGGCTCTAGCACAGATACGCAGTATTTT. It yields the protein CASSAGGSSTDTQYF.

This clonotype came up a few times. This chain connects TRBV6-5 to TRBJ2-2; 10 bases are a match to TRBD1. The CDR3 runs 16 residues. Per the germline V gene, CDR1 is MNHEY and CDR2 is SVGAGI. V gave up 6 bases and J gave up 4 bases; unmatched junction bases: 8. The CDR3 region has the DNA TGTGCCAGCAGACAACGGGACAGGGGTGTCACCGGGGAGCTGTTTTTT. It is translated as CASRQRDRGVTGELFF.